Below are 27 T cell receptor beta chains sequenced from a single sample in a study of beta chain features in type 1 diabetes. TCRB transcripts that were expressed got sequenced, as all of the isolated RNA had been reverse transcribed. The protocol was immunoSEQ multiplex PCR, while the TCRdb copy is restricted to in-frame clones and leaves out a portion. The data contain hundreds of thousands of clones, around 28% of them seen just once; the ten biggest clones take up roughly 0.066%. The specimen sequenced was naive CD4+ T cells from blood. These receptors came from a man aged 18 to 29 in good health.

This rearrangement joins TRBV29-1 to TRBJ2-5; the D gene is possibly TRBD2 (6 bases). V lost 4 bases and J lost 5, with 11 bases in between. The CDR3 extends over 12 amino acids. Germline V gene sequence: CDR1 SQVTM, CDR2 ANQGSEA. This CDR3 is CSVGRVLETQYF. CDR3 DNA: TGCAGCGTTGGGAGGGTCTTGGAGACCCAGTACTTC.

This clone showed up just a few times. The V call is TRBV30, the J call TRBJ2-7; D uncertain. V shed 3 bases and J shed 3 bases, with 9 bases lying between them. This CDR3 contains 12 residues. Germline CDR1 reads GTSNPN; CDR2 reads SVGIG (reference sequence). The CDR3 DNA reads TGTGCCTGGAGAGTTGAGCACTACGAGCAGTACTTC. Its protein product is CAWRVEHYEQYF.

This chain uses TRBV4-1 with TRBJ2-7, with 8 bases that match TRBD1. This CDR3 has 16 residues. Germline V gives CDR1 MGHRA, CDR2 YSYEKL. V lost 0 bases, J lost 5 bases, and 9 bases stayed unmatched. CDR3 DNA: TGCGCCAGCAGCCAAGATCGGTCAGGGGGCATAGACGAGCAGTACTTC. Its protein is CASSQDRSGGIDEQYF.

This clone was counted a few times. The rearrangement uses TRBV7-9 and TRBJ2-2; TRBD2 aligns across 10 bases. The CDR3 contains 16 residues. Germline assignment: CDR1 SEHNR and CDR2 FQNEAQ (reference sequence). V gave up 5 bases and J gave up 4 bases; unmatched junction bases: 7. The CDR3 here is CASSLPSGRGTGELFF. In DNA, the CDR3 is TGTGCCAGCAGCCTCCCAAGCGGGAGGGGCACCGGGGAGCTGTTTTTT.

This chain links TRBV5-6 with TRBJ2-5; the match to TRBD2 covers 7 bases. The germline V gene has CDR1 SGHDT and CDR2 YYEEEE. The CDR3 runs to 15 residues. The J segment lost 5 bases and the V segment lost 0 bases, leaving 7 bases of the junction unmatched. The CDR3 reads CASSLATAGRETQYF. The CDR3 region has the DNA TGTGCCAGCAGCTTGGCTACAGCGGGGAGGGAGACCCAGTACTTC. Filled out from reference TRBV5-6 and TRBJ2-5, the complete variable domain reads DAGVTQSPTHLIKTRGQQVTLRCSPKSGHDTVSWYQQALGQGPQFIFQYYEEEERQRGNFPDRFSGHQFPNYSSELNVNALLLGDSALYLCASSLATAGRETQYFGPGTRLLVL.

This clone has only one observation. The CDR3 bases are TGTGCCTGGAGTGGTGCAGTCCGAGGGACCCAGTACTTC. Translated: CAWSGAVRGTQYF. V and J are TRBV30 and TRBJ2-5, with D uncertain. Trimming removed 1 base at V and 7 bases at J, with 13 bases between. The CDR3 covers 13 residues. CDR1 and CDR2 (germline): GTSNPN, SVGIG (reference sequence). The variable domain in full, with the rest retrieved from reference TRBV30 and TRBJ2-5, is SQTIHQWPATLVQPVGSPLSLECTVEGTSNPNLYWYRQAAGRGLQLLFYSVGIGQISSEVPQNLSASRPQDRQFILSSKKLLLSDSGFYLCAWSGAVRGTQYFGPGTRLLVL.

Notes on this clone: This same CDR3 is encoded by further DNA sequences in the sample. The chain carries TRBV27 and TRBJ2-7; the D is unclear. In germline, CDR1 is MNHEY, CDR2 SMNVEV (reference sequence). With 5 bases removed from V and 6 bases from J, the gap between germline ends came to 11 bases. The length of the CDR3 is 12 residues. In DNA form, the CDR3 reads TGTGCCAGCAGTCCACCTTTGGGCGAGCAGTACTTC. It yields the protein CASSPPLGEQYF.

This clone appeared a few times. V usage is TRBV7-9 and J usage is TRBJ2-3, with a possible D match to TRBD1 (6 bases). Germline V gives CDR1 SEHNR, CDR2 FQNEAQ (reference sequence). V was pared by 4 bases and J by 1 base, with 9 bases between. The CDR3 loop spans 14 amino acids. The CDR3 loop is CASSSGAGTDTQYF. The DNA for the CDR3 is TGTGCCAGCAGCTCAGGGGCAGGCACAGATACGCAGTATTTT.

The V and J genes are TRBV30 and TRBJ2-5; 8 nucleotides line up with TRBD2. The junction had 4 bases not matched to a gene; V was cut back by 5 bases and J by 5 bases. The CDR3 contains 12 residues. The V gene's germline CDR1 is GTSNPN and CDR2 SVGIG (reference sequence). The CDR3 coding sequence is TGTGCCTGGGGACTAGCCCGCGAGACCCAGTACTTC. Amino acids: CAWGLARETQYF.

This clone was counted a few times. The chain combines TRBV6-1 with TRBJ2-1; 8 bases line up with TRBD2. V dropped 1 base and J dropped 7; count of bases not matched to a gene: 0. The CDR3 is 13 residues long. Germline V gene data show CDR1 as MNHNS and CDR2 as SASEGT. In DNA, the CDR3 is TGTGCCAGCAGTGAAGTAGCGGGGAATGAGCAGTTCTTC. The encoded protein is CASSEVAGNEQFF.

V gene TRBV30 combines with J gene TRBJ2-7; D uncertain. V was pared by 0 bases and J by 7 bases, with 13 bases between. Germline V lookup: CDR1 GTSNPN, CDR2 SVGIG (reference sequence). This CDR3 has 13 residues. CDR3 protein: CAWSVRLVREQYF. The CDR3 DNA sequence: TGTGCCTGGAGTGTACGTCTAGTTCGGGAGCAGTACTTC.

The sample holds a few counts of this clone. CDR3 sequence reads: CASSPGFYEQYF. As DNA, the CDR3 is TGTGCCAGCTCACCAGGGTTTTACGAGCAGTACTTC. The gene calls are TRBV18 and TRBJ2-7; D is unresolved. CDR1 and CDR2 from the germline V gene are KGHSH and LQKENI. V was cut by 2 bases and J by 4 bases, with 6 bases left in between. The CDR3 has 12 amino acids. Combining the CDR3 with reference TRBV18 and TRBJ2-7 gives the whole variable domain NAGVMQNPRHLVRRRGQEARLRCSPMKGHSHVYWYRQLPEEGLKFMVYLQKENIIDESGMPKERFSAEFPKEGPSILRIQQVVRGDSAAYFCASSPGFYEQYFGPGTRLTVT.

The sample holds a few counts of this clone. The V call is TRBV13, the J call TRBJ2-5, with D perhaps being TRBD1 or TRBD2 (5 bases each). The V and J ends lost 3 bases and 9 bases respectively, with 14 bases between them. The CDR3 is 13 amino acids. The germline gives CDR1 PRHDT, CDR2 FYEKMQ (reference sequence). CDR3 region: CASSFTGTASQYF. The CDR3 bases are TGTGCCAGCAGCTTCACCGGGACCGCTTCCCAGTACTTC. The whole variable domain, filled in from reference TRBV13 and TRBJ2-5, reads AAGVIQSPRHLIKEKRETATLKCYPIPRHDTVYWYQQGPGQDPQFLISFYEKMQSDKGSIPDRFSAQQFSDYHSELNMSSLELGDSALYFCASSFTGTASQYFGPGTRLLVL.

This clone occurred a few times. J is TRBJ2-2 and V is TRBV30; tentative D call: TRBD1 (6 bases). There are 16 residues in the CDR3. CDR1 and CDR2 from the germline V gene are GTSNPN and SVGIG (reference sequence). V gave up 3 bases and J gave up 5 bases, with 19 bases separating them. This chain's CDR3 is CAWRILQGITTGELFF. CDR3 in DNA: TGTGCCTGGAGGATTCTACAGGGTATTACGACCGGGGAGCTGTTTTTT.

There are a few counts of this clone. At the DNA level, this CDR3 is encoded by other sequences in the same sample as well. The V call is TRBV4-3, the J call TRBJ2-3; D is unresolved. V gave up 0 bases and J gave up 7 bases, with 5 bases separating them. This CDR3 region has 12 residues. Germline values: CDR1 LGHNA, CDR2 YSLEER. CDR3: CASSQDRNTQYF. CDR3 in DNA: TGCGCCAGCAGCCAAGACCGAAATACGCAGTATTTT.

The chain links TRBV30 to TRBJ1-4, with D hard to call. The V and J ends lost 3 bases and 2 bases respectively, with 16 bases between them. CDR1 and CDR2 from the germline V gene are GTSNPN and SVGIG (reference sequence). The CDR3 covers 16 residues. For the CDR3, the DNA is TGTGCCTGGAGAAAGGAGACGGGCACCACTAATGAAAAACTGTTTTTT. Its protein product is CAWRKETGTTNEKLFF.

This clone was seen more than once but under ten times. The V gene is TRBV7-2, the J gene TRBJ1-5; 12 bases are a match to TRBD1. CDR1 is SGHTA, CDR2 FQGNSA, per germline. Trimming took 5 bases from V and 6 from J; bases not matched to a gene: 8. This CDR3 spans 16 amino acids. The CDR3 protein is CASSPHRDRGPQPQHF. The CDR3 nucleotides read TGTGCCAGCAGCCCTCACCGGGACAGGGGGCCTCAGCCCCAGCATTTT.

The chain couples TRBV11-2 to TRBJ2-4; 10 bases agree with TRBD2. V was clipped by 1 base and J by 7 bases; unmatched bases: 10. The CDR3 loop spans 17 amino acids. The germline CDR1 and CDR2 sequences are SGHAT and FQNNGV. The CDR3 region is CASSLAGASGSNNIQYF. The CDR3 region has the DNA TGTGCCAGCAGCTTAGCCGGGGCTAGCGGGAGTAACAACATTCAGTACTTC.

This clone showed up just a few times. The CDR3 coding sequence is TGTGCCAGCAGCCAACATACAGGGTTGACCACTGAAGCTTTCTTT. Translating gives CASSQHTGLTTEAFF. V and J are TRBV14 and TRBJ1-1; TRBD1 is a possible D gene (6 bases). This CDR3 is 15 amino acids long. V lost 2 bases, J lost 4 bases, and 14 bases lay in between. Germline CDR1 reads SGHDN; CDR2 reads FVKESK. Combining the CDR3 with reference TRBV14 and TRBJ1-1 gives the whole variable domain EAGVTQFPSHSVIEKGQTVTLRCDPISGHDNLYWYRRVMGKEIKFLLHFVKESKQDESGMPNNRFLAERTGGTYSTLKVQPAELEDSGVYFCASSQHTGLTTEAFFGQGTRLTVV.

This chain links TRBV7-2 with TRBJ2-7, with 7 nucleotides matching TRBD2. The CDR3 sequence is 19 residues long. The germline V gene has CDR1 SGHTA and CDR2 FQGNSA. J was trimmed by 0 bases and V by 5 bases; bases with no gene match: 19. CDR3 region: CASSPLFSVSGTNSYEQYF. The CDR3 nucleotides are TGTGCCAGCAGCCCCCTTTTCTCCGTCTCCGGGACTAACTCCTACGAGCAGTACTTC.

The V gene is TRBV5-4, the J gene TRBJ1-5; D gene ambiguous. The germline V and J ends were trimmed by 0 bases and 6 bases, with 10 bases remaining between them. Germline loops: CDR1 SGHNT, CDR2 YYREEE (reference sequence). CDR3 size: 14 residues. CDR3 nucleotides: TGTGCCAGCAGCTTGGACGGGGAAACTCAGCCCCAGCATTTT. Its protein product is CASSLDGETQPQHF.

This clone was found a few times. The V gene is TRBV30, the J gene TRBJ1-3; D gene unclear. V was shortened by 0 bases and J by 8 bases, with 5 bases between the two germline ends. CDR1 GTSNPN and CDR2 SVGIG come from the germline V gene (reference sequence). The CDR3 extends over 11 amino acids. Here the CDR3 reads CAWSVYYTIYF. In DNA, the CDR3 is TGTGCCTGGAGTGTTTATTACACCATATATTTT.

J is TRBJ2-4 and V is TRBV7-8; a weak D match, TRBD1 (6 bases). The V gene lost 5 bases and the J gene lost 0 bases, with 8 bases spanning the gap. In germline, CDR1 is SGHVS, CDR2 FQNEAQ. The CDR3 runs 14 residues. The CDR3, as DNA: TGTGCCAGCAGCCAAGGGGGAGCCAAAAACATTCAGTACTTC. This gives the protein CASSQGGAKNIQYF.

This clone was detected only once. The chain uses TRBV6-6 and TRBJ2-7; a weak D match, TRBD2 (6 bases). This CDR3 region has 15 residues. Germline V gene data show CDR1 as MNHNY and CDR2 as SVGAGI (reference sequence). Between the trimmed V and J ends, which lost 6 bases and 0 bases, there was a span of 15 bases. CDR3 amino acids: CASSHLAISSYEQYF. DNA for the CDR3: TGTGCCAGCAGCCACCTAGCGATTAGCTCCTACGAGCAGTACTTC.

A single count supports this clone. The chain uses TRBV27 and TRBJ2-7, with 11 bases fitting TRBD2. After removal of 7 bases from V and 4 bases from J, the junction contained 6 bases not matched to a gene. The germline V gene encodes CDR1 MNHEY and CDR2 SMNVEV (reference sequence). The CDR3 totals 14 residues. The CDR3 reads CASIYGTSGYEQYF. DNA of the CDR3: TGTGCCAGCATCTACGGGACTAGCGGTTACGAGCAGTACTTC.

This chain uses TRBV7-2 with TRBJ1-1; tentatively, D is TRBD1 (5 bases). Trimming removed 1 base from V and 7 bases from J, with 10 bases in between. Germline assignment: CDR1 SGHTA and CDR2 FQGNSA. CDR3 size: 13 residues. Here the CDR3 DNA reads TGTGCCAGCAGCTTAGATCGGGGACGTGAAGCTTTCTTT. Protein product: CASSLDRGREAFF.

A few counts support this clone. V is TRBV5-4 and J is TRBJ2-4, with a tentative D call TRBD1 (5 bases). This CDR3 contains 14 residues. CDR1 is SGHNT, CDR2 YYREEE, per germline (reference sequence). V lost 0 bases and J lost 5, with 9 bases in between. CDR3 coding DNA: TGTGCCAGCAGCTTGGGGGGCTACCAAAACATTCAGTACTTC. Translating gives CASSLGGYQNIQYF.